This T cell receptor beta chain derives from a study of OX40 agonist ivuxolimab in advanced cancers. About the research overall: Hepatocellular carcinoma, melanoma, renal cell or head and neck cancer occurred in dose-escalation patients. Aged 23 to 79 with a mean of about 63 years, they were around 85% male. Three patients got partial responses; one had hepatocellular carcinoma and two had cutaneous melanoma.

The CDR3 totals 14 residues. Germline V gene sequence: CDR1 SEHNR, CDR2 FQNEAQ (reference sequence). V dropped 7 bases and J dropped 6; count of bases not matched to a gene: 10. The protocol was immunoSEQ multiplex PCR, while the TCRdb copy is restricted to in-frame clones and leaves out a portion. The sample consists of 50,000 to 85,000 clones, roughly four fifths of them appearing once. Anyone with autoimmune disease history or systemic immunosuppression was excluded. The sample in question was CD4+ or CD8+ T cells sorted from blood, obtained in a trial of the OX40 agonist ivuxolimab. This sequence originates from an adult with an advanced solid tumor such as melanoma, head and neck, liver or kidney cancer. The chain carries TRBV7-9 and TRBJ2-3; 7 bases fit TRBD2. CDR3 sequence: CASIQPGAGDTQYF. The CDR3 DNA is TGTGCCAGCATCCAGCCGGGAGCGGGGGATACGCAGTATTTT.